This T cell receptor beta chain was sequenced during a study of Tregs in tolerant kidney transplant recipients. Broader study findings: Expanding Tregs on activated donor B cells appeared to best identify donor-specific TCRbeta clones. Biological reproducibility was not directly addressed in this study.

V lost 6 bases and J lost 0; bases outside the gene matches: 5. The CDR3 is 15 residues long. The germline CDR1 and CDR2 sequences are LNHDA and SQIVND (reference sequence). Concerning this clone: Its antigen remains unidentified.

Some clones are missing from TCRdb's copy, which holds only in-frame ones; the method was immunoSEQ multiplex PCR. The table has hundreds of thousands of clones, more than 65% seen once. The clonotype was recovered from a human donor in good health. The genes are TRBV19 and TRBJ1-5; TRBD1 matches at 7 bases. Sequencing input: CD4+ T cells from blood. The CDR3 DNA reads TGTGCCAGTAGGGGACAGAGCTATAGCAATCAGCCCCAGCATTTT. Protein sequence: CASRGQSYSNQPQHF.